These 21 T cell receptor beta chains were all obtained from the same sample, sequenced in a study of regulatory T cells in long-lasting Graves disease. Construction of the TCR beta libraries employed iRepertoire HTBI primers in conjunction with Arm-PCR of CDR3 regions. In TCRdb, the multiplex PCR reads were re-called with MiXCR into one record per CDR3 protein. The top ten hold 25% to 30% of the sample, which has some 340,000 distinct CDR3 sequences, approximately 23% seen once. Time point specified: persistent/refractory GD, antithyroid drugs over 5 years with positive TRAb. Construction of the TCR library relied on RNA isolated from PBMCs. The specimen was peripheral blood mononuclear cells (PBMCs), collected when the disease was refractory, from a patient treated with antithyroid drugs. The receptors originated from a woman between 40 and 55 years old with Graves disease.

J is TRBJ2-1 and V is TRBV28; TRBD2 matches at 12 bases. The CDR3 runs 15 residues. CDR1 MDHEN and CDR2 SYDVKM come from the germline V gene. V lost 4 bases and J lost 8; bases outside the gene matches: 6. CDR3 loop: CASSSGTSGFDEQFF. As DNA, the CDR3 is TGTGCCAGCAGTTCCGGGACTAGCGGGTTCGATGAGCAGTTCTTC.

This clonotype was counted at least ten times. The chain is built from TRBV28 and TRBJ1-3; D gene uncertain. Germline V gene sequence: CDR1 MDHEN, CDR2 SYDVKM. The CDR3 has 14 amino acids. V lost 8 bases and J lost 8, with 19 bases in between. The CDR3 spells CASGTAGKIHTIYF. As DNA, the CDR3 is TGTGCCAGCGGAACAGCGGGGAAAATACACACCATATATTTT. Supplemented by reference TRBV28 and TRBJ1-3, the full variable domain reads DVKVTQSSRYLVKRTGEKVFLECVQDMDHENMFWYRQDPGLGLRLIYFSYDVKMKEKGDIPEGYSVSREKKERFSLILESASTNQTSMYLCASGTAGKIHTIYFGEGSWLTVV.

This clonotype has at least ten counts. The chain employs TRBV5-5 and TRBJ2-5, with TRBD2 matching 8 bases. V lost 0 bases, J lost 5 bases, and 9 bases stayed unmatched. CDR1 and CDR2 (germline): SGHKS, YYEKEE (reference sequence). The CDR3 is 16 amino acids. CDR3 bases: TGTGCCAGCAGCTTGGGACTAGCGACCGGGAGGGAGACCCAGTACTTC. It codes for CASSLGLATGRETQYF.

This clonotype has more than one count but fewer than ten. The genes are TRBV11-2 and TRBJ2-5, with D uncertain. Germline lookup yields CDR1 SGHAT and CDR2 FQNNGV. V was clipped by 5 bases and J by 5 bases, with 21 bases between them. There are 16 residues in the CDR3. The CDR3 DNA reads TGTGCCAGCAGCCCCTCAGGATTGGCGGTGATGGAGACCCAGTACTTC. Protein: CASSPSGLAVMETQYF.

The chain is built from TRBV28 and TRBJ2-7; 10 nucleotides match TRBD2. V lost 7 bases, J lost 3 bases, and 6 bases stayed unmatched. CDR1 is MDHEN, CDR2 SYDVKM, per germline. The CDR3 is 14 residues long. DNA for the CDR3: TGTGCCAGCAACCCTAGCGGGAGCAGCTACGAGCAGTACTTC. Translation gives CASNPSGSSYEQYF. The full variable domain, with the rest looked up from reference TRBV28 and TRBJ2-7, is DVKVTQSSRYLVKRTGEKVFLECVQDMDHENMFWYRQDPGLGLRLIYFSYDVKMKEKGDIPEGYSVSREKKERFSLILESASTNQTSMYLCASNPSGSSYEQYFGPGTRLTVT.

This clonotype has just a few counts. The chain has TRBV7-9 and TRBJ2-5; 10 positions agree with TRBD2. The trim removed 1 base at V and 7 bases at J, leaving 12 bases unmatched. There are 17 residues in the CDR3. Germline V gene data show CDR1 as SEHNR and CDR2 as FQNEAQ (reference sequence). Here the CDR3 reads CASSLVFASGRKGTQYF. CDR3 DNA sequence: TGTGCCAGCAGCTTAGTCTTCGCTAGCGGGAGAAAAGGGACCCAGTACTTC.

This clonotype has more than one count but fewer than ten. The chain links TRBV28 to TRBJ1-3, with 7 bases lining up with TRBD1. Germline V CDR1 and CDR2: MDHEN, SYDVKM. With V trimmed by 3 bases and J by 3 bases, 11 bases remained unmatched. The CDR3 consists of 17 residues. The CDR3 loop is CASSFSLTGLFGNTIYF. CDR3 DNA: TGTGCCAGCAGTTTCAGCCTGACAGGGCTCTTTGGAAACACCATATATTTT.

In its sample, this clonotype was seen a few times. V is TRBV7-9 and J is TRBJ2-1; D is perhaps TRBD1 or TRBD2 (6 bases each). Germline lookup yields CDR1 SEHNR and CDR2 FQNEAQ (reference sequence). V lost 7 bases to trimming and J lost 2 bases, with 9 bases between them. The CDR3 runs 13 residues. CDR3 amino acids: CASTGGAYNEQFF. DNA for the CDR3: TGTGCCAGCACCGGGGGCGCCTACAATGAGCAGTTCTTC.

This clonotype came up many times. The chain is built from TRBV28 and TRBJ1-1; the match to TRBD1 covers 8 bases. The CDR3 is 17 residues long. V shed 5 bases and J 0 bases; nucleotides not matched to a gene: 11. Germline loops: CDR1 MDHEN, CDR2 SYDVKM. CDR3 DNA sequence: TGTGCCAGCAGTCGGACAGGGTTTCTTACAATGAACACTGAAGCTTTCTTT. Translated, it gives CASSRTGFLTMNTEAFF.

CDR3 sequence: CASSLAGGDPGPQHF. DNA of the CDR3: TGTGCCAGCAGCTTGGCCGGGGGGGACCCAGGGCCCCAGCATTTT. The V gene is TRBV5-5, the J gene TRBJ1-5; TRBD1 might be the D (5 bases). V was clipped by 0 bases and J by 9 bases, with 16 bases between them. The CDR3 is 15 amino acids. CDR1 SGHKS and CDR2 YYEKEE come from the germline V gene (reference sequence).

The CDR3 reads CASSLDMGHSFGQFF. The CDR3 DNA follows: TGTGCCAGCAGCTTAGATATGGGACATTCCTTTGGGCAGTTCTTC. The genes are TRBV7-8 and TRBJ2-1; weak D call: TRBD1 (6 bases). Looked up from germline, CDR1 is SGHVS and CDR2 is FQNEAQ. V lost 1 base and J lost 12, with 19 bases in between. This CDR3 is built from 15 residues.

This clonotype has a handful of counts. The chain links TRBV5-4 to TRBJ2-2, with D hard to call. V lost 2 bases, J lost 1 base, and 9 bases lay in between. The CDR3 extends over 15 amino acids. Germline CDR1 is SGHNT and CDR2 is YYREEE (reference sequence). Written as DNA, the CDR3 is TGTGCCAGCAGCTTTGGAGCGAAGAACACCGGGGAGCTGTTTTTT. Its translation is CASSFGAKNTGELFF. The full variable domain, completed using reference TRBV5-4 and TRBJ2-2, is ETGVTQSPTHLIKTRGQQVTLRCSSQSGHNTVSWYQQALGQGPQFIFQYYREEENGRGNFPPRFSGLQFPNYSSELNVNALELDDSALYLCASSFGAKNTGELFFGEGSRLTVL.

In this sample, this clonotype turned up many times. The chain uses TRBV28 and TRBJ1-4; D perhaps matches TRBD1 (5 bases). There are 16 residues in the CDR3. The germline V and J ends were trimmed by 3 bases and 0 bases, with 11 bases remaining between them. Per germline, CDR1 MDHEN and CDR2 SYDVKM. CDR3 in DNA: TGTGCCAGCAGTTTTGTACAGGCCGCAACTAATGAAAAACTGTTTTTT. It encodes CASSFVQAATNEKLFF.

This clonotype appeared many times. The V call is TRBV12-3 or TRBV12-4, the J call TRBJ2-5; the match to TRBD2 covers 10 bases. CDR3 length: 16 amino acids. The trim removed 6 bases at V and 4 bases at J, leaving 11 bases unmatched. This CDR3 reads CASSWGWLAGAETQYF. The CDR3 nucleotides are TGTGCCAGCAGCTGGGGGTGGCTAGCGGGAGCAGAGACCCAGTACTTC.

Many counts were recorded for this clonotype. This CDR3 reads CASSFSVAGELFF. CDR3 in DNA: TGTGCCAGCAGTTTTAGCGTTGCCGGGGAGCTGTTTTTT. J is TRBJ2-2 and V is TRBV28, with D tentatively TRBD2 (5 bases). Germline V gene data show CDR1 as MDHEN and CDR2 as SYDVKM. The CDR3 length is 13 residues. Deletions cut 3 bases from V and 6 bases from J, with 8 bases between.

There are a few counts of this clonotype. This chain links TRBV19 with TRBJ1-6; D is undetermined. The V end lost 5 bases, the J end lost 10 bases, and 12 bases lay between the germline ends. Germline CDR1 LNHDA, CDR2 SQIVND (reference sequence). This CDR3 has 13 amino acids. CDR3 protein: CASSDGVGSPLHF. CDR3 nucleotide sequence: TGTGCCAGTAGTGATGGGGTGGGGTCACCCCTCCACTTT.

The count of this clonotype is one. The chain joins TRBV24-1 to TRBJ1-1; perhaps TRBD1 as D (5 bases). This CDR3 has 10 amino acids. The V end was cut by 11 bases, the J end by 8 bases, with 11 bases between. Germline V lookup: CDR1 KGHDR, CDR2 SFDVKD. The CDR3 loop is CASRDSEAFF. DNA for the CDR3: TGTGCCAGCAGGGACTCAGAAGCTTTCTTT.

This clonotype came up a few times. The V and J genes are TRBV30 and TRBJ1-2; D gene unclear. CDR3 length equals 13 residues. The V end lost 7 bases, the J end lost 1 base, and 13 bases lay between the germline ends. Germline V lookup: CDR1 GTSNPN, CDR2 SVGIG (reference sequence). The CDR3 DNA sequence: TGTGCCTCCGCGCCTCAGATTAACTATGGCTACACCTTC. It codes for CASAPQINYGYTF.

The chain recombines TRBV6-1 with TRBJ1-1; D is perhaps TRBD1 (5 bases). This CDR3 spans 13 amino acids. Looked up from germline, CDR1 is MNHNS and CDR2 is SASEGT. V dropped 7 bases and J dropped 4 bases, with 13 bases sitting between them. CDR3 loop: CASINSGSTEAFF. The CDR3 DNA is TGTGCCAGCATTAACTCAGGGAGCACTGAAGCTTTCTTT.

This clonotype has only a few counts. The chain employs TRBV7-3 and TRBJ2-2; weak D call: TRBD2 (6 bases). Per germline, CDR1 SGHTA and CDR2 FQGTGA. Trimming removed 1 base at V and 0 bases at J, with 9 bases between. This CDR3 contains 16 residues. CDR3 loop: CASSLIGGANTGELFF. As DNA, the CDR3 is TGTGCCAGCAGCTTAATTGGCGGGGCGAACACCGGGGAGCTGTTTTTT.

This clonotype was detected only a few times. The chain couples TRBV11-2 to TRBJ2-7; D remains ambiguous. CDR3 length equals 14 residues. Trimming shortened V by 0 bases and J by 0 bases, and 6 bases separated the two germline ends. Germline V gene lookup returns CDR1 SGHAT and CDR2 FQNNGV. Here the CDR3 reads CASSLERTSYEQYF. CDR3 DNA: TGTGCCAGCAGCTTAGAACGGACCTCCTACGAGCAGTACTTC.